This TCR beta chain was profiled in a study of cytotoxic CD8 clonotypes in ibrutinib-treated CLL. Turning to the study itself: Productive templates averaged approximately 250,000 per sample, and productive rearrangements more than 80,000.

Method: immunoSEQ multiplex PCR; TCRdb's copy keeps in-frame clones and lacks some. The repertoire holds about 50,000 clones, with roughly 71% as singletons. Study-level results: The public clonotypes identified were infrequent and showed contraction or stability on treatment.

A remark on this clone: Antigen specificity is unknown.

The sample here was PBMCs, taken after 12 months of ibrutinib treatment. The receptor's source is a human donor with chronic lymphocytic leukemia.

CDR3 in DNA: TGTGCCAGTAGTATAGGGGATTTCACCGGGGAGCTGTTTTTT. Amino acid sequence: CASSIGDFTGELFF. The chain links TRBV19 to TRBJ2-2; D ambiguous. Between the trimmed V and J ends, which lost 1 base and 4 bases, there was a span of 7 bases. The CDR3 is 14 residues long. Germline CDR1 is LNHDA and CDR2 is SQIVND (reference sequence).